These T cell receptor beta chains were read from a single sample in a study of identical twins. From the 5' RACE reads, TCRdb called clonotypes with MiXCR, one entry per CDR3 protein. The sample carries around 960,000 distinct CDR3 sequences, roughly an eighth recorded once. These data were also filed under a second study, of yellow fever vaccine responses in identical twins.

Specimen: PBMCs. These receptors all stem from a woman between 18 and 30 years old in good health. CDR3s include the opening cysteine and the closing phenylalanine or tryptophan. A D gene is named only where the DNA matches it firmly. Expanded clones are given a class, and other clones once, few, many or no size at all.

CAISPGQGSYQPQHF	TGTGCCATCAGTCCGGGACAGGGGTCCTATCAGCCCCAGCATTTT	TRBJ1-5	NA	TRBV10-3	TRBD1
CASSLWGLVATDTQYF	TGTGCCAGCAGCTTGTGGGGGCTAGTCGCCACAGATACGCAGTATTTT	TRBJ2-3	NA	TRBV7-2	NA
CASSNRRDYGYTF	TGTGCCAGCAGTAACCGAAGGGACTATGGCTACACCTTC	TRBJ1-2	few	TRBV12-3/TRBV12-4	NA
CSALRGGASADTQYF	TGCAGTGCCCTCCGCGGGGGGGCCAGTGCAGATACGCAGTATTTT	TRBJ2-3	NA	TRBV20-1	TRBD2
CASSPGTDNYGYTF	TGTGCCAGCAGTCCCGGGACAGACAACTATGGCTACACCTTC	TRBJ1-2	many	TRBV12-3/TRBV12-4	TRBD1
CASSLFAQGAYF	NA	TRBJ2-7	many	TRBV28	NA
CARSLGLAGGFSYNEQFF	TGTGCCAGGAGCCTGGGACTAGCGGGGGGGTTTTCCTACAATGAGCAGTTCTTC	TRBJ2-1	once	TRBV4-2	TRBD2
CSVAQTNTGELFF	TGCAGCGTTGCCCAGACGAACACCGGGGAGCTGTTTTTT	TRBJ2-2	NA	TRBV29-1	NA
CASSSYTGTDTQYF	TGTGCCAGCAGCTCGTATACCGGCACAGATACGCAGTATTTT	TRBJ2-3	NA	TRBV7-2	NA
CASGSRRSRGGENEQFF	TGTGCTAGTGGTTCTCGCCGGAGCAGGGGAGGAGAAAATGAGCAGTTCTTC	TRBJ2-1	few	TRBV12-5	NA
CASRLAGGYTDTQYF	TGTGCCAGCAGGCTAGCGGGAGGTTACACAGATACGCAGTATTTT	TRBJ2-3	NA	TRBV11-2	TRBD2
CSARVWDRIQETQYF	TGCAGTGCTAGAGTTTGGGACAGGATCCAAGAGACCCAGTACTTC	TRBJ2-5	few	TRBV20-1	TRBD1
CASETTSFSPLGTDTQYF	TGTGCCAGCGAAACGACTAGTTTTTCCCCTCTAGGCACAGATACGCAGTATTTT	TRBJ2-3	few	TRBV7-3	NA
CASRGTTHNEQFF	TGTGCCAGCAGGGGGACTACCCACAATGAGCAGTTCTTC	TRBJ2-1	many	TRBV9	TRBD2
CASSPEGPTDTQYF	TGCGCCAGCAGCCCGGAGGGCCCCACAGATACGCAGTATTTT	TRBJ2-3	many	TRBV5-1	NA
CASSSLGGARDGYTF	TGTGCCAGCAGCTCACTAGGGGGCGCCCGGGATGGCTACACCTTC	TRBJ1-2	NA	TRBV11-2	TRBD1
CSARGLGLTDTQYF	TGCAGTGCTAGGGGACTAGGTCTAACAGATACGCAGTATTTT	TRBJ2-3	NA	TRBV20-1	TRBD2
CAISEGPGNQPQHF	TGTGCCATCAGTGAGGGCCCGGGTAATCAGCCCCAGCATTTT	TRBJ1-5	few	TRBV10-3	NA
CASSLGEVTDTQYF	TGTGCCAGCAGCCTGGGGGAGGTCACAGATACGCAGTATTTT	TRBJ2-3	NA	TRBV5-5	NA
CASSSHTHPRRERQFF	TGCGCCAGCAGCTCTCACACACACCCACGCAGGGAGAGGCAGTTCTTC	TRBJ2-1	NA	TRBV5-1	NA
CASSLTRLKSGAFF	TGCGCCAGCAGCTTGACCCGTTTGAAAAGCGGAGCTTTCTTT	TRBJ1-1	NA	TRBV5-1	NA
CASKTGGGTEAFF	TGTGCCAGCAAGACAGGGGGCGGGACTGAAGCTTTCTTT	TRBJ1-1	few	TRBV28	TRBD1
CATSRDPFLDTGELFF	TGTGCCACCAGCAGAGATCCCTTTCTAGACACCGGGGAGCTGTTTTTT	TRBJ2-2	NA	TRBV15	NA
CASSPRPSTDTQYF	TGTGCCAGCAGCCCGCGGCCTAGCACAGATACGCAGTATTTT	TRBJ2-3	NA	TRBV7-6	NA
CASAPGTTGSPLHF	TGTGCCAGCGCCCCGGGGACGACCGGGTCACCCCTCCACTTT	TRBJ1-6	few	TRBV5-6	NA
CASSLDGGLYNEQFF	TGTGCCAGCAGTTTAGATGGGGGGCTCTACAATGAGCAGTTCTTC	TRBJ2-1	many	TRBV12-3/TRBV12-4	NA
CAGGGNSYEQYF	TGTGCCGGAGGGGGGAACTCCTACGAGCAGTACTTC	TRBJ2-7	many	TRBV10-3	NA
CAIKTGGIEQFF	TGTGCCATAAAGACAGGGGGCATTGAGCAGTTCTTC	TRBJ2-1	few	TRBV10-3	TRBD1
CASSLSGHVSNQPQHF	TGTGCCAGCAGTTTATCCGGACACGTAAGCAATCAGCCCCAGCATTTT	TRBJ1-5	NA	TRBV28	NA
CASKLGREGAHEQYF	TGCGCCAGCAAGCTTGGACGGGAGGGGGCACACGAGCAGTACTTC	TRBJ2-7	NA	TRBV5-1	NA
CASSGTGTWDSPLHF	TGCGCCAGCAGCGGAACCGGGACTTGGGATTCACCCCTCCACTTT	TRBJ1-6	NA	TRBV5-1	NA
CASSLGAAGVGELFF	TGTGCCAGCAGCTTAGGGGCAGCGGGGGTAGGGGAGCTGTTTTTT	TRBJ2-2	NA	TRBV7-2	TRBD2
CASSLDTGAGELFF	TGTGCCAGCAGCTTAGATACAGGGGCCGGGGAGCTGTTTTTT	TRBJ2-2	NA	TRBV7-9	TRBD1
CASSWDTNAYNEQFF	TGCGCCAGCAGCTGGGACACCAACGCCTACAATGAGCAGTTCTTC	TRBJ2-1	many	TRBV5-1	NA
CSVEEDGPYEQYF	TGCAGCGTTGAAGAAGACGGTCCCTACGAGCAGTACTTC	TRBJ2-7	many	TRBV29-1	NA
CASSLAPGPNTEAFF	TGCGCCAGCAGCTTGGCCCCGGGACCGAACACTGAAGCTTTCTTT	TRBJ1-1	many	TRBV5-1	NA
CATTALQGAGELFF	TGTGCCACGACTGCATTACAGGGGGCCGGGGAGCTGTTTTTT	TRBJ2-2	NA	TRBV15	TRBD1
CSVEGGPGANVLTF	TGCAGCGTTGAGGGGGGGCCGGGGGCCAACGTCCTGACTTTC	TRBJ2-6	NA	TRBV29-1	NA
CASSLEEGPSYEQYF	TGTGCCAGCAGCCTGGAGGAGGGGCCCTCCTACGAGCAGTACTTC	TRBJ2-7	NA	TRBV2	NA
CASSDGTGSNSPLHF	TGTGCCAGCAGTGACGGGACAGGGAGCAATTCACCCCTCCACTTT	TRBJ1-6	few	TRBV2	TRBD1
CSANLDRFHYGYTF	TGCAGTGCCAACCTGGACCGGTTCCACTATGGCTACACCTTC	TRBJ1-2	few	TRBV20-1	NA
CASSQALSYYEQYF	TGTGCCAGCAGCCAAGCCCTCAGCTACTACGAGCAGTACTTC	TRBJ2-7	NA	TRBV4-2	NA
CASSPIGQSGSGGELFF	TGCGCCAGCAGCCCAATCGGGCAGAGCGGGAGCGGCGGGGAGCTGTTTTTT	TRBJ2-2	NA	TRBV4-1	TRBD2
CASSLSGGARQPQHF	TGTGCCAGCAGTTTGTCGGGGGGCGCCCGACAGCCCCAGCATTTT	TRBJ1-5	many	TRBV12-3/TRBV12-4	NA
CASSALGQTFSSSTDTQYF	TGTGCCAGCAGTGCACTGGGACAGACTTTCAGTTCTAGCACAGATACGCAGTATTTT	TRBJ2-3	NA	TRBV27	TRBD1
CATSSAGTTGDEQFF	TGTGCCACCAGCAGTGCCGGGACAACGGGCGATGAGCAGTTCTTC	TRBJ2-1	many	TRBV15	NA
CASWDRNETQYF	TGTGCCAGCTGGGACAGGAACGAGACCCAGTACTTC	TRBJ2-5	NA	TRBV5-5	TRBD1
CASSSFGGTIYF	TGTGCCAGCAGCTCCTTTGGGGGCACCATATATTTT	TRBJ1-3	few	TRBV7-2	NA
CASSPTGLQGETQYF	TGTGCCAGCAGCCCGACGGGACTACAGGGGGAGACCCAGTACTTC	TRBJ2-5	few	TRBV5-4	NA